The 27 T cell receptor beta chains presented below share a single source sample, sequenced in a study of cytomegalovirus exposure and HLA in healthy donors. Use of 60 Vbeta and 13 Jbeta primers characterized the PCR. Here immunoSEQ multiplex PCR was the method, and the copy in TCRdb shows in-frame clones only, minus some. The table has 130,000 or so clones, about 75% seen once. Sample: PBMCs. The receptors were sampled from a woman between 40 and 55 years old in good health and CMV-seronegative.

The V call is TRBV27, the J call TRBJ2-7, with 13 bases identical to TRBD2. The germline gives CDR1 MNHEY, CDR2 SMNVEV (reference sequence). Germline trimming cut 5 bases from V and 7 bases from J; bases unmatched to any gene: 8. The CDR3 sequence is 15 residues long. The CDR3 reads CASSRWTSGGGEQYF. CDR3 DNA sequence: TGTGCCAGCAGTAGATGGACTAGCGGGGGTGGAGAGCAGTACTTC.

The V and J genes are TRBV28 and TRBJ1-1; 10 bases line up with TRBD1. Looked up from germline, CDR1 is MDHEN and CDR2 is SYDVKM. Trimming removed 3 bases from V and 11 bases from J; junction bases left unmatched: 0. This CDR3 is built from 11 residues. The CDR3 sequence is CASSLGQGAFF. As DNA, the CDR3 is TGTGCCAGCAGTTTGGGACAGGGGGCTTTCTTT.

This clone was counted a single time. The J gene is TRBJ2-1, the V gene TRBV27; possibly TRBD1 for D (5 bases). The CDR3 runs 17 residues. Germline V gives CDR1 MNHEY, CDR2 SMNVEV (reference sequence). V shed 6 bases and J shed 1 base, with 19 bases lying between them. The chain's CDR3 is CASRYWGRASSYNEQFF. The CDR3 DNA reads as TGTGCCAGCAGATACTGGGGCAGGGCATCTTCCTACAATGAGCAGTTCTTC.

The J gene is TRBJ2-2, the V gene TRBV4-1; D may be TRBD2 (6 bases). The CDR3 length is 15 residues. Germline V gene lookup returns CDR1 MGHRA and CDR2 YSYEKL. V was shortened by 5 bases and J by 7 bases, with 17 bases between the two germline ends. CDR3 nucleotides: TGCGCCAGCAGCACCCGGGACTCCCCCATCGGGGAGCTGTTTTTT. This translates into CASSTRDSPIGELFF.

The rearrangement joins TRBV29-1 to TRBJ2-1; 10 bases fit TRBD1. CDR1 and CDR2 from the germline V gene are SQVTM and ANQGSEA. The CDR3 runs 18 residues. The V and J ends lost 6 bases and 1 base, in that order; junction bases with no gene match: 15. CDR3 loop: CSVDAGTGVRTSYNEQFF. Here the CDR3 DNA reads TGCAGCGTGGATGCCGGGACAGGGGTAAGAACATCCTACAATGAGCAGTTCTTC.

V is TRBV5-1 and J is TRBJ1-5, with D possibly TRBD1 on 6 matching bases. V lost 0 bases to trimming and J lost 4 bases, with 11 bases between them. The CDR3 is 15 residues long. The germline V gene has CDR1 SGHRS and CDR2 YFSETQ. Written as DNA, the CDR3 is TGCGCCAGCAGCTTGGAACAGGGCGCAAATCAGCCCCAGCATTTT. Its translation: CASSLEQGANQPQHF.

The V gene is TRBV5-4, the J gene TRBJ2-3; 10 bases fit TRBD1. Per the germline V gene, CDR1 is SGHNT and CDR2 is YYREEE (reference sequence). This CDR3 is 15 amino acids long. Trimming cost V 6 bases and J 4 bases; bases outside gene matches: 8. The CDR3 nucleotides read TGTGCCAGCAAGACAGGGGGCATCAGTTCAGATACGCAGTATTTT. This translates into CASKTGGISSDTQYF.

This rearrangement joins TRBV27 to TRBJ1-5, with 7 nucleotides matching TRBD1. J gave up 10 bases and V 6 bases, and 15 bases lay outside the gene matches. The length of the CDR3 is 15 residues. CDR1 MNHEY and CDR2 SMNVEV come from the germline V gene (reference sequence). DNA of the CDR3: TGTGCCAGCAGCTCTGGGACAGACTTCATCAGCCCCCAGCATTTT. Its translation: CASSSGTDFISPQHF.

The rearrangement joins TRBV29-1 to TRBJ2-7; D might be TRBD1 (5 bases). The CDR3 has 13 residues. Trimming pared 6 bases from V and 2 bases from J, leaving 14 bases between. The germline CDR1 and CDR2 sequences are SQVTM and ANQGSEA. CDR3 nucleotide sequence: TGCAGCGTCGCCCAGGGTCTTCCCTACGAGCAGTACTTC. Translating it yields CSVAQGLPYEQYF.

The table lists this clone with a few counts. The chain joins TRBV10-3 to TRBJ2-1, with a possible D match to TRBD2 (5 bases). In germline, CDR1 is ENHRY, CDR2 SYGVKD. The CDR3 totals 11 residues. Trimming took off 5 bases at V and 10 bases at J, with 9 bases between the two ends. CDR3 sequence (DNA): TGTGCCATCAGTCTCCGGGAAGAGCAGTTCTTC. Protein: CAISLREEQFF.

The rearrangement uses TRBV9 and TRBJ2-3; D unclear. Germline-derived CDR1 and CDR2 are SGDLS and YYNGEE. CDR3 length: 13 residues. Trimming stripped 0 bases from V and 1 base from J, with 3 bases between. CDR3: CASSVAGTDTQYF. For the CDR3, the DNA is TGTGCCAGCAGCGTAGCCGGCACAGATACGCAGTATTTT.

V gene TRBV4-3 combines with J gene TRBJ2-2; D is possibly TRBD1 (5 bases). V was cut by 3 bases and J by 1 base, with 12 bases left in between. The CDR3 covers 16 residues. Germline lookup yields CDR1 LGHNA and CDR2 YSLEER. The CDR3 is CASSHRDSLNTGELFF. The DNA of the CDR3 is TGCGCCAGCAGCCACCGAGACAGCCTGAACACCGGGGAGCTGTTTTTT.

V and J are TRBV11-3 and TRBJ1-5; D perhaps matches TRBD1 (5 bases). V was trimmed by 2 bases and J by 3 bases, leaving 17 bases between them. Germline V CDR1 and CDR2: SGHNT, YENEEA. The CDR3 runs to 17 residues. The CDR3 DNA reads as TGTGCCAGCAGCTTACCCCAGGGAGGGTTGATCAATCAGCCCCAGCATTTT. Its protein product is CASSLPQGGLINQPQHF.

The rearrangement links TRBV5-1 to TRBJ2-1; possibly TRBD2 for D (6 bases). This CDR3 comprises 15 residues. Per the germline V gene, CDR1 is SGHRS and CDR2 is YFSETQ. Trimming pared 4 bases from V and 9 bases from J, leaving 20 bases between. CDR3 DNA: TGCGCCAGCAGCCCCTCCGGCGGGGCGTTAGGTGAGCAGTTCTTC. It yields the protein CASSPSGGALGEQFF.

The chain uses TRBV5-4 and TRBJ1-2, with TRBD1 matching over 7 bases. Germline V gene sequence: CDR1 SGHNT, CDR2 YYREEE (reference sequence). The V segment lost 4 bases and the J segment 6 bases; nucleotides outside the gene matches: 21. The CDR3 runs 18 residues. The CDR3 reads CASSLGPPGQSMENGYTF. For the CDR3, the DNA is TGTGCCAGCAGCCTAGGTCCCCCGGGACAGTCCATGGAGAATGGCTACACCTTC.

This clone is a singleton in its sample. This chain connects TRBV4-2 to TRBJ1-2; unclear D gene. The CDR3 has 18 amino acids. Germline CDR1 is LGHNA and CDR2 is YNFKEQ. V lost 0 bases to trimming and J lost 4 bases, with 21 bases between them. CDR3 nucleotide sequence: TGTGCCAGCAGCCAAGATAGAGAGTCCTCCCGCTTTAGCTATGGCTACACCTTC. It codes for CASSQDRESSRFSYGYTF.

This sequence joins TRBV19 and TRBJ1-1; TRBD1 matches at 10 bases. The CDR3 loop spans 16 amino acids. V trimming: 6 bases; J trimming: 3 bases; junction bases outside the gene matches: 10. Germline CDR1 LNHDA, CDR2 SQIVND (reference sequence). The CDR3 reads CASSPDRGNSYTEAFF. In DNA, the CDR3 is TGTGCCAGTAGCCCGGACAGGGGGAATTCGTACACTGAAGCTTTCTTT.

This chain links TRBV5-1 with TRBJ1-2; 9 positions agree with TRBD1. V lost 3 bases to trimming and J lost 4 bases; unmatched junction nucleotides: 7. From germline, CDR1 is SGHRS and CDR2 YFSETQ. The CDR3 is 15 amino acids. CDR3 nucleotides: TGCGCCAGCAGCTCCCCGGACAGGGGTAGCTATGGCTACACCTTC. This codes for CASSSPDRGSYGYTF. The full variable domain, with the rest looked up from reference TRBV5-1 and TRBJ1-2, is KAGVTQTPRYLIKTRGQQVTLSCSPISGHRSVSWYQQTPGQGLQFLFEYFSETQRNKGNFPGRFSGRQFSNSRSEMNVSTLELGDSALYLCASSSPDRGSYGYTFGSGTRLTVV.

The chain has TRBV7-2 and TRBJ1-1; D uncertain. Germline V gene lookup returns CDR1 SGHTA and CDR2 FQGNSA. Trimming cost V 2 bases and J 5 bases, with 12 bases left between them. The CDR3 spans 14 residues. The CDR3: CASSLTPMETEAFF. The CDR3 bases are TGTGCCAGCAGCTTAACCCCGATGGAGACTGAAGCTTTCTTT. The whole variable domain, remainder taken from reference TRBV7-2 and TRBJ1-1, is GAGVSQSPSNKVTEKGKDVELRCDPISGHTALYWYRQSLGQGLEFLIYFQGNSAPDKSGLPSDRFSAERTGGSVSTLTIQRTQQEDSAVYLCASSLTPMETEAFFGQGTRLTVV.

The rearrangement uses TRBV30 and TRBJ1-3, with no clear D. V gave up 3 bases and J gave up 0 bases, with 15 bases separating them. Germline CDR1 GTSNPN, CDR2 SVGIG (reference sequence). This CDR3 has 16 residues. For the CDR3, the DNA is TGTGCCTGGAGCCTCGCGGGTTATGGCTCTGGAAACACCATATATTTT. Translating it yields CAWSLAGYGSGNTIYF. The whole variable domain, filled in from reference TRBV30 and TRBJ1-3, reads SQTIHQWPATLVQPVGSPLSLECTVEGTSNPNLYWYRQAAGRGLQLLFYSVGIGQISSEVPQNLSASRPQDRQFILSSKKLLLSDSGFYLCAWSLAGYGSGNTIYFGEGSWLTVV.

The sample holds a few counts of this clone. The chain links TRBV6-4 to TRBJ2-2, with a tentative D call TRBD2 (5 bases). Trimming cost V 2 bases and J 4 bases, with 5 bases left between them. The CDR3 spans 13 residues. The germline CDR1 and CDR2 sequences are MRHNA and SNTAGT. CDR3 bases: TGTGCCAGCAGTGACACTAGCACCGGGGAGCTGTTTTTT. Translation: CASSDTSTGELFF.

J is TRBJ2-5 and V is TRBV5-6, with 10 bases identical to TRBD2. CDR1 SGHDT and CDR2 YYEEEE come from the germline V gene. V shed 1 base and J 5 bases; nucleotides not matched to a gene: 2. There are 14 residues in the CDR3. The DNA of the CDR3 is TGTGCCAGCAGCTTGTCAGCGGGGGGGGAGACCCAGTACTTC. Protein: CASSLSAGGETQYF.

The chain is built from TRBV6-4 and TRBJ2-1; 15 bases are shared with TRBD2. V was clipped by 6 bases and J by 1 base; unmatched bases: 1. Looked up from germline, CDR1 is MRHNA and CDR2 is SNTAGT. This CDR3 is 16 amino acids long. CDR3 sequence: CASSGTSGGSYNEQFF. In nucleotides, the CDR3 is TGTGCCAGCAGCGGGACTAGCGGGGGGTCCTACAATGAGCAGTTCTTC.

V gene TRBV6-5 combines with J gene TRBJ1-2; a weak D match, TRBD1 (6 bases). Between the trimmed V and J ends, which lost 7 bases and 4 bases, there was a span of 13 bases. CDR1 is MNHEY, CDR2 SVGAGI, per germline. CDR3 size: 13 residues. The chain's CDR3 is CASNKGGFYGYTF. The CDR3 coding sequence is TGTGCCAGCAATAAAGGGGGTTTCTATGGCTACACCTTC.

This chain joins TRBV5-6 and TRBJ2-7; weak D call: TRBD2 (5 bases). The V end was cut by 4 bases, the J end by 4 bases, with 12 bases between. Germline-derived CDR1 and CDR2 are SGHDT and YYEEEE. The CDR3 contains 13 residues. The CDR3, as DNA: TGTGCCAGCAGCGTCTTCTCGGGGTACGAGCAGTACTTC. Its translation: CASSVFSGYEQYF.

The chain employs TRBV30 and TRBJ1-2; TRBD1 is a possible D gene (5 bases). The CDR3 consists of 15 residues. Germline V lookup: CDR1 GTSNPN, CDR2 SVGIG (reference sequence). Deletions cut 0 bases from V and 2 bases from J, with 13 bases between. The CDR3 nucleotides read TGTGCCTGGAGTGTTTACAGGAGCGAAAACTATGGCTACACCTTC. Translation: CAWSVYRSENYGYTF.

The CDR3 DNA reads TGTGCCAGCAGCTTTCCGGGACAGGGAGTCCCTGAAGCTTTCTTT. Its protein product is CASSFPGQGVPEAFF. The chain employs TRBV7-9 and TRBJ1-1; TRBD1 aligns across 9 bases. Trimming at V came to 3 bases and at J to 6 bases, leaving 8 bases not matched to a gene. CDR3 length: 15 residues. CDR1 SEHNR and CDR2 FQNEAQ come from the germline V gene (reference sequence).